Presented here are 29 T cell receptor beta chains from one specimen sequenced in a study of shared clonotypes between healthy human individuals (dated by TCRdb to about 2020). Library preparation employed the immunoSEQ multiplex PCR assay. TCRdb provides this immuneACCESS table in a form limited to in-frame rearrangements. Some clones are lacking; in checked studies, under half of them reflect an unresolved V gene, and why the rest are absent is not known. This sample gives about 1.1 million clones in total; around 77% of them show up just once. The leading ten clones occupy 0.85% to 1% of the sample. The sequencing input was memory CD4+ T cells from PBMCs. The meaning of the sample's cell subset or site label: CD45RA-negative fraction. The receptors stem from a man between 18 and 29 years old in good health. Some clones in this sample may be carry-over from other donors' samples.

The gene calls are TRBV7-2 and TRBJ1-5; 7 bases are shared with TRBD1. Losses at the gene ends were 4 bases for V and 7 bases for J; bases not matched to a gene: 4. The length of the CDR3 is 13 residues. Germline CDR1 and CDR2: SGHTA and FQGNSA. The CDR3 sequence: CASSYDREQPQHF. CDR3 in DNA: TGTGCCAGCAGCTACGACAGGGAACAGCCCCAGCATTTT.

Of note for this clone: Other DNA sequences from this sample encode an identical CDR3 as well. The chain couples TRBV5-1 to TRBJ1-1; the D gene is possibly TRBD1 (6 bases). Per the germline V gene, CDR1 is SGHRS and CDR2 is YFSETQ. The germline V and J ends were trimmed by 4 bases and 3 bases, with 10 bases remaining between them. The CDR3 totals 13 residues. CDR3 sequence reads: CASSTRGDTEAFF. CDR3 DNA sequence: TGCGCCAGCAGCACTAGGGGGGACACTGAAGCTTTCTTT.

The genes are TRBV7-3 and TRBJ2-7; TRBD2 matches at 7 bases. The CDR3 totals 14 residues. The junction had 6 bases not matched to a gene; V was cut back by 4 bases and J by 3 bases. Germline CDR1 SGHTA, CDR2 FQGTGA. The CDR3 loop reads CASSSGLGNYEQYF. DNA for the CDR3: TGTGCCAGCAGCTCCGGACTAGGAAACTACGAGCAGTACTTC. The whole variable domain, filled in from reference TRBV7-3 and TRBJ2-7, reads GAGVSQTPSNKVTEKGKYVELRCDPISGHTALYWYRQSLGQGPEFLIYFQGTGAADDSGLPNDRFFAVRPEGSVSTLKIQRTERGDSAVYLCASSSGLGNYEQYFGPGTRLTVT.

V usage is TRBV27 and J usage is TRBJ1-4; possibly TRBD1 for D (5 bases). The CDR3 is made up of 15 amino acids. Germline V gives CDR1 MNHEY, CDR2 SMNVEV (reference sequence). V was trimmed by 5 bases and J by 3 bases, leaving 13 bases between them. CDR3 sequence (DNA): TGTGCCAGCAGTGACCAAGGGGCGCCTAATGAAAAACTGTTTTTT. Protein product: CASSDQGAPNEKLFF.

About this clone: The same CDR3 also results from other DNA sequences found in this sample. The J gene is TRBJ2-7, the V gene TRBV19; D tentatively fits TRBD1 or TRBD2 (5 bases each). CDR3 length: 11 amino acids. V was pared by 4 bases and J by 4 bases, with 5 bases between. Germline CDR1 LNHDA, CDR2 SQIVND (reference sequence). CDR3 amino acids: CASSRGYEQYF. The CDR3, as DNA: TGTGCCAGTAGTAGGGGGTACGAGCAGTACTTC.

The rearrangement joins TRBV6-1 to TRBJ1-2; D is ambiguous. Germline V CDR1 and CDR2: MNHNS, SASEGT. CDR3 length: 15 amino acids. Trimming shortened V by 2 bases and J by 4 bases, and 14 bases separated the two germline ends. Here the CDR3 reads CASSEFGRTFYGYTF. CDR3 nucleotides: TGTGCCAGCAGTGAATTCGGGAGGACTTTCTATGGCTACACCTTC.

The rearrangement uses TRBV7-6 and TRBJ2-7, with unresolved D. This CDR3 spans 17 amino acids. Trimming cost V 1 base and J 0 bases, with 16 bases left between them. Germline values: CDR1 SGHVS, CDR2 FNYEAQ. CDR3: CASSLGVGGSSSYEQYF. The CDR3 region has the DNA TGTGCCAGCAGCTTAGGAGTGGGTGGCTCAAGCTCCTACGAGCAGTACTTC.

The gene calls are TRBV30 and TRBJ1-1, with 9 bases lining up with TRBD1. The J segment lost 3 bases and the V segment lost 5 bases, leaving 4 bases of the junction unmatched. This CDR3 region has 13 residues. Germline values: CDR1 GTSNPN, CDR2 SVGIG (reference sequence). CDR3: CAWADRGYTEAFF. Written as DNA, the CDR3 is TGTGCCTGGGCGGACAGGGGATACACTGAAGCTTTCTTT. The full variable domain, with the rest looked up from reference TRBV30 and TRBJ1-1, is SQTIHQWPATLVQPVGSPLSLECTVEGTSNPNLYWYRQAAGRGLQLLFYSVGIGQISSEVPQNLSASRPQDRQFILSSKKLLLSDSGFYLCAWADRGYTEAFFGQGTRLTVV.

The gene calls are TRBV19 and TRBJ1-5, with 9 bases lining up with TRBD1. V lost 1 base to trimming and J lost 5 bases; unmatched junction nucleotides: 3. The CDR3 totals 15 residues. Germline CDR1 is LNHDA and CDR2 is SQIVND (reference sequence). The CDR3: CASSIGTGAHQPQHF. The CDR3, as DNA: TGTGCCAGTAGTATAGGGACAGGGGCGCATCAGCCCCAGCATTTT. Full variable domain (remainder filled in from reference TRBV19 and TRBJ1-5): DGGITQSPKYLFRKEGQNVTLSCEQNLNHDAMYWYRQDPGQGLRLIYYSQIVNDFQKGDIAEGYSVSREKKESFPLTVTSAQKNPTAFYLCASSIGTGAHQPQHFGDGTRLSIL.

There are many counts of this clone. A much larger clonotype is one base distant, so this may be a read error. Other DNA sequences in the same sample also yield this CDR3. V is TRBV30 and J is TRBJ1-3; D gene ambiguous. CDR3 length: 13 residues. Germline loops: CDR1 GTSNPN, CDR2 SVGIG (reference sequence). Between the trimmed V and J ends, which lost 6 bases and 1 base, there was a span of 10 bases. The CDR3 reads CACHRGSGNTIYF. The CDR3 DNA is TGTGCCTGCCACCGTGGTTCTGGAAACACCATATATTTT.

The chain couples TRBV6-5 to TRBJ2-5, with 8 nucleotides matching TRBD1. Germline V gene data show CDR1 as MNHEY and CDR2 as SVGAGI. This CDR3 spans 15 amino acids. V was clipped by 0 bases and J by 7 bases; unmatched bases: 7. The CDR3 here is CASSYSRQGARTQYF. In DNA, the CDR3 is TGTGCCAGCAGTTACTCTAGGCAGGGGGCTAGGACCCAGTACTTC.

The chain combines TRBV29-1 with TRBJ2-4; D is possibly TRBD2 (7 bases). V was shortened by 4 bases and J by 0 bases, with 13 bases between the two germline ends. This CDR3 comprises 15 residues. Looked up from germline, CDR1 is SQVTM and CDR2 is ANQGSEA. CDR3 nucleotides: TGCAGCGTTGTCCGGGGGGCAGGAGCCAAAAACATTCAGTACTTC. Protein sequence: CSVVRGAGAKNIQYF. Combining the CDR3 with reference TRBV29-1 and TRBJ2-4 gives the whole variable domain SAVISQKPSRDICQRGTSLTIQCQVDSQVTMMFWYRQQPGQSLTLIATANQGSEATYESGFVIDKFPISRPNLTFSTLTVSNMSPEDSSIYLCSVVRGAGAKNIQYFGAGTRLSVL.

A single count supports this clone. This chain uses TRBV9 with TRBJ1-2; maybe TRBD1 (6 bases). The CDR3 has 14 residues. V was clipped by 0 bases and J by 5 bases, with 11 bases between them. Germline CDR1 and CDR2: SGDLS and YYNGEE. CDR3 nucleotides: TGTGCCAGCAGCGTAGAAGGGGGGCGATATGGCTACACCTTC. Residues: CASSVEGGRYGYTF.

The chain employs TRBV28 and TRBJ1-5; perhaps TRBD1 as D (5 bases). Germline V gene lookup returns CDR1 MDHEN and CDR2 SYDVKM. The V and J ends lost 5 bases and 4 bases respectively, with 12 bases between them. This CDR3 spans 14 amino acids. The CDR3, as DNA: TGTGCCAGCAGTGGGACTTCTACAAATCAGCCCCAGCATTTT. This translates into CASSGTSTNQPQHF.

The V and J genes are TRBV27 and TRBJ2-3, with D unresolved. The germline V and J ends were trimmed by 5 bases and 1 base, with 16 bases remaining between them. The CDR3 length is 16 residues. Germline CDR1 reads MNHEY; CDR2 reads SMNVEV (reference sequence). The CDR3 sequence is CASSPLPRPGTDTQYF. DNA for the CDR3: TGTGCCAGCAGTCCACTACCGCGACCGGGCACAGATACGCAGTATTTT.

This sequence joins TRBV7-2 and TRBJ2-1, with TRBD2 matching 9 bases. In germline, CDR1 is SGHTA, CDR2 FQGNSA. The CDR3 covers 16 residues. The trim removed 4 bases at V and 3 bases at J, leaving 7 bases unmatched. CDR3 nucleotide sequence: TGTGCCAGCAGCTCCACCGCGGGGGGGAGCTACAATGAGCAGTTCTTC. Protein: CASSSTAGGSYNEQFF. Filled out from reference TRBV7-2 and TRBJ2-1, the complete variable domain reads GAGVSQSPSNKVTEKGKDVELRCDPISGHTALYWYRQSLGQGLEFLIYFQGNSAPDKSGLPSDRFSAERTGGSVSTLTIQRTQQEDSAVYLCASSSTAGGSYNEQFFGPGTRLTVL.

The J gene is TRBJ2-5, the V gene TRBV7-9; the match to TRBD1 covers 12 bases. The end of the DNA aligns better with TRBJ2-7, so the J call may be wrong. CDR3 length equals 17 residues. Germline CDR1 is SEHNR and CDR2 is FQNEAQ (reference sequence). CDR3 loop: CASSLALGTGGIHEQYF. The CDR3 coding sequence is TGTGCCAGCAGCTTAGCGCTCGGGACAGGGGGCATCCACGAGCAGTACTTC.

The chain carries TRBV9 and TRBJ1-1, with a possible D match to TRBD1 (5 bases). The CDR3 sequence is 12 residues long. From germline, CDR1 is SGDLS and CDR2 YYNGEE. Trimming removed 3 bases at V and 8 bases at J, with 11 bases between. In DNA, the CDR3 is TGTGCCAGCAGCGCTGGGGCACCCGAAGCTTTCTTT. Its protein is CASSAGAPEAFF.

This chain joins TRBV27 and TRBJ2-1; tentatively, D is TRBD1 or TRBD2 (6 bases each). Germline V gene lookup returns CDR1 MNHEY and CDR2 SMNVEV (reference sequence). The CDR3 covers 15 residues. V lost 6 bases, J lost 9 bases, and 21 bases lay in between. In DNA, the CDR3 is TGTGCCAGCAGGCCAGGGGTACGGGAGATAATTGAGCAGTTCTTC. Translation: CASRPGVREIIEQFF.

Written as DNA, the CDR3 is TGTGCCAGCAGCACTGGACAGGGGAACTATGGCTACACCTTC. Translated, it gives CASSTGQGNYGYTF. The chain combines TRBV9 with TRBJ1-2; 9 bases map to TRBD1. The junction had 3 bases not matched to a gene; V was cut back by 4 bases and J by 2 bases. Per germline, CDR1 SGDLS and CDR2 YYNGEE. The CDR3 totals 14 residues.

In regard to this clone: The same CDR3 arises from other DNA sequences in this sample as well. The chain couples TRBV18 to TRBJ1-5; weak D call: TRBD1 (6 bases). This CDR3 region has 14 residues. V gave up 2 bases and J gave up 4 bases, with 9 bases separating them. Germline V gene sequence: CDR1 KGHSH, CDR2 LQKENI. The CDR3 reads CASSPGRGNQPQHF. For the CDR3, the DNA is TGTGCCAGCTCACCAGGCAGGGGAAATCAGCCCCAGCATTTT.

This clone has just one count. This CDR3 is CASSQVDRATNEKLFF. The CDR3 nucleotides are TGCGCCAGCAGCCAAGTCGACCGAGCAACTAATGAAAAACTGTTTTTT. The rearrangement uses TRBV4-1 and TRBJ1-4; D is unclear. The germline V gene encodes CDR1 MGHRA and CDR2 YSYEKL. V lost 1 base and J lost 0, with 9 bases in between. This CDR3 region has 16 residues.

This rearrangement joins TRBV28 to TRBJ1-2, with 8 bases fitting TRBD1. V lost 3 bases and J lost 8; bases outside the gene matches: 5. The CDR3 covers 13 residues. CDR1 and CDR2 from the germline V gene are MDHEN and SYDVKM. The CDR3 is CASSFRGPLGYTF. The DNA for the CDR3 is TGTGCCAGCAGTTTCAGGGGGCCCTTGGGCTACACCTTC.

This chain joins TRBV7-2 and TRBJ1-2; no clear D gene. V was shortened by 8 bases and J by 0 bases, with 16 bases between the two germline ends. The germline V gene encodes CDR1 SGHTA and CDR2 FQGNSA. The CDR3 has 15 amino acids. The CDR3 DNA reads as TGTGCCAGCTATACCCTGGGAGGTTCTAACTATGGCTACACCTTC. It encodes CASYTLGGSNYGYTF.

J is TRBJ1-2 and V is TRBV7-6, with D possibly being TRBD1 (5 bases). CDR1 SGHVS and CDR2 FNYEAQ come from the germline V gene. CDR3 length: 15 amino acids. Deletions cut 5 bases from V and 1 base from J, with 14 bases between. CDR3 nucleotides: TGTGCCAGCAGCCCCCTTGGGCAGGGTAACTATGGCTACACCTTC. Amino acids: CASSPLGQGNYGYTF.

This sequence joins TRBV5-1 and TRBJ1-3, with D perhaps TRBD1 (6 bases). The CDR3 is 16 residues long. In germline, CDR1 is SGHRS, CDR2 YFSETQ. Trimming removed 0 bases from V and 2 bases from J, with 12 bases in between. CDR3 sequence (DNA): TGCGCCAGCAGCTTGGAAGGGGGGAGCGCTGGAAACACCATATATTTT. Protein sequence: CASSLEGGSAGNTIYF.

The chain joins TRBV5-1 to TRBJ2-7; D unclear. Trimming cost V 6 bases and J 3 bases, with 10 bases left between them. The CDR3 is made up of 12 amino acids. Germline assignment: CDR1 SGHRS and CDR2 YFSETQ. CDR3 region: CASTPLYYEQYF. The CDR3 coding sequence is TGCGCCAGCACCCCCTTGTACTACGAGCAGTACTTC. Filled out from reference TRBV5-1 and TRBJ2-7, the complete variable domain reads KAGVTQTPRYLIKTRGQQVTLSCSPISGHRSVSWYQQTPGQGLQFLFEYFSETQRNKGNFPGRFSGRQFSNSRSEMNVSTLELGDSALYLCASTPLYYEQYFGPGTRLTVT.

V and J are TRBV7-3 and TRBJ2-7, with a tentative D call TRBD1 (6 bases). The CDR3 length is 13 residues. The germline gives CDR1 SGHTA, CDR2 FQGTGA. The V end lost 3 bases, the J end lost 2 bases, and 8 bases lay between the germline ends. In DNA form, the CDR3 reads TGTGCCAGCAGCTTCGGGACAACCTACGAGCAGTACTTC. Translated: CASSFGTTYEQYF.

V gene TRBV2 combines with J gene TRBJ2-1, with 8 bases aligning to TRBD2. After removal of 7 bases from V and 8 bases from J, the junction contained 10 bases not matched to a gene. In germline, CDR1 is SNHLY, CDR2 FYNNEI. The CDR3 contains 14 residues. CDR3 loop: CASISGTRSYEQFF. CDR3 in DNA: TGTGCCAGCATCTCCGGGACTAGAAGCTATGAGCAGTTCTTC.